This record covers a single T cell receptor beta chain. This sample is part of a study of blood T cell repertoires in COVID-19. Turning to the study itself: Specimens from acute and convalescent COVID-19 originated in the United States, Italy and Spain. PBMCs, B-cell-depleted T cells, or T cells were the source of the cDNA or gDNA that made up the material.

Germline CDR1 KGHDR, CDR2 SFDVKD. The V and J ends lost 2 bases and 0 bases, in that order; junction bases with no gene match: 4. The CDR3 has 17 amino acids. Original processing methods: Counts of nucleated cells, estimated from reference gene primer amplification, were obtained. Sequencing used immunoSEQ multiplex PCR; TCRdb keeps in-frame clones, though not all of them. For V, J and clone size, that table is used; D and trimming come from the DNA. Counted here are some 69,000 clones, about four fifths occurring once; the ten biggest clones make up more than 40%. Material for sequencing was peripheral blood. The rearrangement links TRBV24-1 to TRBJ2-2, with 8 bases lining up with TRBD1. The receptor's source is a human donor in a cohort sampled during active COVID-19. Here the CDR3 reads CATSDYGGQANTGELFF. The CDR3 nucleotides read TGTGCCACCAGTGATTACGGGGGACAGGCGAACACCGGGGAGCTGTTTTTT.